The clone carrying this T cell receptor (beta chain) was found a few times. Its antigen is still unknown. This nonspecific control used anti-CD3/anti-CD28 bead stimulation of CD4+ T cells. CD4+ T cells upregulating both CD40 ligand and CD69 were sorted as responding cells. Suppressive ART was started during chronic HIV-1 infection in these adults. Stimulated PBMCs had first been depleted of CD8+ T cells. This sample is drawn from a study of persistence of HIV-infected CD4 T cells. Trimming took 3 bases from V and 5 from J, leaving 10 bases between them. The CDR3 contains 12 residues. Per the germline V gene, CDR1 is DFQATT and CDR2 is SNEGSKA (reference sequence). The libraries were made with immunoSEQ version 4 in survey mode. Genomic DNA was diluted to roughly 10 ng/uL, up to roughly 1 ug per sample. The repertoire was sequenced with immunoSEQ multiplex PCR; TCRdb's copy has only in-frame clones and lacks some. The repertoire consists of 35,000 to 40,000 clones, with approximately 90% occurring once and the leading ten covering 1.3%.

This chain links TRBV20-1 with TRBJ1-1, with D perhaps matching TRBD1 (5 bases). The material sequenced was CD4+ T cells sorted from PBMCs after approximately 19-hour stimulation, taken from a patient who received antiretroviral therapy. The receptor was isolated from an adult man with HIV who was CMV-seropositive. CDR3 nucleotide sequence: TGCAGTGCTAGTATTCAGGGAACTGAAGCTTTCTTT. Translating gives CSASIQGTEAFF.